The text below deals with one TCR beta chain. Its antigen is not known. The sample is drawn from a study of shared clonotypes between healthy human individuals. Study-level information: Per donor, three plates held CD4 naive cells, three held CD4 memory, two held CD8 naive and one held CD8 memory.

Authors' methods: From ImmunoSEQ came sequences covering only the junction and carrying no quality scores, so filtering differed. The table came from immunoSEQ multiplex PCR; TCRdb's copy has only in-frame clones and leaves some out. V, J and clone size are taken as reported in that table, and D and trimming were inferred from the DNA itself. The top ten clones hold approximately 0.13% of a sample with 2,100,000 or so clones, more than 90% of them seen once. The CDR3 has 17 residues. V was pared by 2 bases and J by 3 bases, with 15 bases of the junction left unmatched. Germline V gives CDR1 GTSNPN, CDR2 SVGIG (reference sequence). Whole-study results and caveats: Roughly 5% was the fraction of naive CD4 clonotypes found shared across several donors.

The rearrangement links TRBV30 to TRBJ2-7, with 8 bases identical to TRBD1. Sequenced material: naive CD4+ T cells sorted from blood. As for subset: CD45RA+ positively selected. This TCR was recovered from a young man in good health. CDR3 in amino acids: CAWSRASGQGSGYEQYF. The CDR3 DNA is TGTGCCTGGAGTCGGGCCTCCGGACAGGGAAGTGGCTACGAGCAGTACTTC.